This TCR beta chain was profiled in a study of cytomegalovirus exposure and HLA in healthy donors. Study results and caveats: An apparent linkage of common viral pathogens to several of the most significant clusters emerged in a later analysis. Prior analysis indicated that the majority of TCR beta V segments exhibited productivity approximately 87% or approximately 30% of the time. The authors later found TCR association rates varying by HLA locus, with DRB1 most and HLA-C fewest. According to a later analysis, most TCR beta chains associated with CMV appeared HLA-restricted.

This clone was observed a few times. Its antigen is as yet unknown. At one end, the junction sequence differs from germline, possibly due to a read error. PCR involved 60 Vbeta and 13 Jbeta primers. The repertoire was sequenced with immunoSEQ multiplex PCR; TCRdb's copy has only in-frame clones and lacks some. Here the sample spans approximately 150,000 clones, almost 85% being singletons. The CDR3 extends over 11 amino acids. Germline values: CDR1 MNHNY, CDR2 SVGAGI (reference sequence). Source material: PBMCs. V gene TRBV6-6 combines with J gene TRBJ2-7; weak D call: TRBD2 (5 bases). The source of this sequence is a woman between 55 and 75 years old in good health and CMV-seropositive. CDR3 region: CASSSRVLEVF. The CDR3 bases are TGTGCCAGCAGTTCCCGGGTACTAGAGGTCTTC.